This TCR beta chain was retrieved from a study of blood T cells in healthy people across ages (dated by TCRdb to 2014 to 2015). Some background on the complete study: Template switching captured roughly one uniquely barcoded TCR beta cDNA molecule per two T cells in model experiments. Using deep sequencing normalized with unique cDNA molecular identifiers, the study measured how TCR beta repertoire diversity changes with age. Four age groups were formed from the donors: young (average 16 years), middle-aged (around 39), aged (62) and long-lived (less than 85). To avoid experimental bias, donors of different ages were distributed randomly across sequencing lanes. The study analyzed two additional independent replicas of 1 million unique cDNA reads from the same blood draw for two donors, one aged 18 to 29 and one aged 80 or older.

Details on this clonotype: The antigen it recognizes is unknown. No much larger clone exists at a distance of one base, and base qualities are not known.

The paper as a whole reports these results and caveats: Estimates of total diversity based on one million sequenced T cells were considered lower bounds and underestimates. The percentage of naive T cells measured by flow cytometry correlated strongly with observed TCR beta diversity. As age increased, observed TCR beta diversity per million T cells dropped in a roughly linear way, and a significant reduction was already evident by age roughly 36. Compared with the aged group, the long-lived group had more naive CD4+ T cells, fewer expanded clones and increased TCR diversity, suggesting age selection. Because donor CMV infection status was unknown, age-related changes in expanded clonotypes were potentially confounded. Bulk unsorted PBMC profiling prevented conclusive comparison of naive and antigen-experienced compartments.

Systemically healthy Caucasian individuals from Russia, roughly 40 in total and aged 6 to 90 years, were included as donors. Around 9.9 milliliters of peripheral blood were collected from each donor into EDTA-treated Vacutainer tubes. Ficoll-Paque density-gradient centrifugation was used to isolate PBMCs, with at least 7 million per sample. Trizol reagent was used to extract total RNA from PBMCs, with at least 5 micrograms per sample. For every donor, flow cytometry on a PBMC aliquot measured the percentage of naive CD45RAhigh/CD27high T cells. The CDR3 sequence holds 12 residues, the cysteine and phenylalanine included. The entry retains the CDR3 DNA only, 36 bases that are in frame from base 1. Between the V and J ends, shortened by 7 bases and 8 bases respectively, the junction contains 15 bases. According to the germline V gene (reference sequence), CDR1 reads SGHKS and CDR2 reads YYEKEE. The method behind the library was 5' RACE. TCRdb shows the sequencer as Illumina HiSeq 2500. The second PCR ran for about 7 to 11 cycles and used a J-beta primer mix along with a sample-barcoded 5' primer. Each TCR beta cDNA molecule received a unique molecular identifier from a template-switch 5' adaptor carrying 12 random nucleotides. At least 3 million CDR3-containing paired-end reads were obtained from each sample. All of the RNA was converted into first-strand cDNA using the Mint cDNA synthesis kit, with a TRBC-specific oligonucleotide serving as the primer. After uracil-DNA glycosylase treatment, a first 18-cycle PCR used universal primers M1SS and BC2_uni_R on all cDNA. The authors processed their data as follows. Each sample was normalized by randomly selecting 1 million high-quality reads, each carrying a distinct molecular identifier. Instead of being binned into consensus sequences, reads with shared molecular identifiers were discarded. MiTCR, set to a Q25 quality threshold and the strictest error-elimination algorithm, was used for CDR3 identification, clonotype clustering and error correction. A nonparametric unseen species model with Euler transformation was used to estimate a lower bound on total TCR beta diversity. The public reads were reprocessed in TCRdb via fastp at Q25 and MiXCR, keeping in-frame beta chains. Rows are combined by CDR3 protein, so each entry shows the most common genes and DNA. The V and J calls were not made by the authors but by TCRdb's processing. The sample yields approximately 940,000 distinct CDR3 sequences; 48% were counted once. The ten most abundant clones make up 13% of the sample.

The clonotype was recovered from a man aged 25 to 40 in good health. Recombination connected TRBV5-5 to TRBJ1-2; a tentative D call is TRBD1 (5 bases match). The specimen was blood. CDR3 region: CASHLDSRGYTF. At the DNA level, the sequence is TGTGCCAGCCACCTCGACAGTAGGGGCTACACCTTC.